The clone carrying this T cell receptor (beta chain) was seen a handful of times. What it binds is not known. After constant-region reverse-primer amplification, full-length variable regions underwent semi-nested PCR with Nested Universal Primer A. TCRdb re-analysed the 5' RACE reads in MiXCR, keeping a single row per CDR3 protein. The sample carries about 50,000 distinct CDR3 sequences, around 26% recorded once. V shed 0 bases and J 5 bases; nucleotides not matched to a gene: 6. CDR1 and CDR2 (germline): LGHDT, YNNKEL (reference sequence). The CDR3 has 16 residues. Study-wide findings and caveats: Greatest tumor Treg TCR overlap was with tumor naive CD4+ cells.

Material for sequencing was naive CD4+ T cells sorted from blood. Subset indicated: naive CD4+ T cells, CD4+CD45RA+CD25-. The chain joins TRBV3-1 to TRBJ2-1; the match to TRBD1 covers 8 bases. This TCR was sampled from a female donor with breast cancer. For the CDR3, the DNA is TGTGCCAGCAGCCAAGACAGGACAGGGAAGAACAATGAGCAGTTCTTC. Its protein is CASSQDRTGKNNEQFF.